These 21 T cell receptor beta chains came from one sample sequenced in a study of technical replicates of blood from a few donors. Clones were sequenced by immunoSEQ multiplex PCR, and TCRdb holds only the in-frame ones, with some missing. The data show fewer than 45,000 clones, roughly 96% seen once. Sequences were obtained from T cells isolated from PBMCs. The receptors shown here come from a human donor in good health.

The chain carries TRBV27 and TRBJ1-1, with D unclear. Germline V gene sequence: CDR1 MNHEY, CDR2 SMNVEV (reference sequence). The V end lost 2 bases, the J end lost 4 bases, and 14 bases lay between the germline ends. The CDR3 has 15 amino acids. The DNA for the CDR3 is TGTGCCAGCAGTTTAGGACTGCTATCGGTCACTGAAGCTTTCTTT. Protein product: CASSLGLLSVTEAFF.

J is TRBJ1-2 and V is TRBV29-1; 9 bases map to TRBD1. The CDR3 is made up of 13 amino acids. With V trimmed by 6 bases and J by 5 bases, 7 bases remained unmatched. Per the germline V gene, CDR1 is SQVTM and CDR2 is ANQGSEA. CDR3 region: CSVGDRAQYGYTF. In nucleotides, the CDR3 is TGCAGCGTCGGGGACAGGGCTCAGTATGGCTACACCTTC.

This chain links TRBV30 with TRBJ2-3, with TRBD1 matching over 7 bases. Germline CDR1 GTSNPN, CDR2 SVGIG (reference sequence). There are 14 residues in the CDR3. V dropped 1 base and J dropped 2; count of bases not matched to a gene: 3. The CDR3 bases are TGTGCCTGGAGTGGGGACAGACCCACAGATACGCAGTATTTT. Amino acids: CAWSGDRPTDTQYF.

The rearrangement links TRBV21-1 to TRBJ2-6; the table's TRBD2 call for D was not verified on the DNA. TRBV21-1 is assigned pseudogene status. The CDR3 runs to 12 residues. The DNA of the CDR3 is TGTGCCGTACGGGTTGGGGCCAACGTCCTGACTTTC. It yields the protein CAVRVGANVLTF.

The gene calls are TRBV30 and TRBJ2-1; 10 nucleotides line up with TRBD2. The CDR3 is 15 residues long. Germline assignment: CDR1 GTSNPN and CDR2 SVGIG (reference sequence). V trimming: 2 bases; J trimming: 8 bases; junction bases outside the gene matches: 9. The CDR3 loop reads CAWSPPPSGRDEQFF. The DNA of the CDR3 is TGTGCCTGGAGTCCCCCCCCCAGCGGGAGGGATGAGCAGTTCTTC.

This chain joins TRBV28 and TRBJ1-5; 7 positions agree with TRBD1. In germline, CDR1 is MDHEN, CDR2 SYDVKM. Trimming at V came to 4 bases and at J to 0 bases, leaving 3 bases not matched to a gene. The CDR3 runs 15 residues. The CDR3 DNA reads TGTGCCAGCAGTTCGACAGGGCCTAGCAATCAGCCCCAGCATTTT. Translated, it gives CASSSTGPSNQPQHF.

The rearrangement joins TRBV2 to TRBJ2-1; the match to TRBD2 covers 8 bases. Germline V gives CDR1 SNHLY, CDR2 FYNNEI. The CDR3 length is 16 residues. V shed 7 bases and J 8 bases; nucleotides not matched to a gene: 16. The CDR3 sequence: CASTGNRVAGLDEQFF. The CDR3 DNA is TGTGCCAGCACCGGCAACCGGGTAGCGGGGTTAGATGAGCAGTTCTTC.

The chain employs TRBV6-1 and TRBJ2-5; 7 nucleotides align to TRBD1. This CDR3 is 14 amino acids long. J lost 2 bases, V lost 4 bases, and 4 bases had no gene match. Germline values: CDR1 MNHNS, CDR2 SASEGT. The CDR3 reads CASSARGQQETQYF. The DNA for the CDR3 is TGTGCCAGCAGTGCCAGGGGACAGCAAGAGACCCAGTACTTC.

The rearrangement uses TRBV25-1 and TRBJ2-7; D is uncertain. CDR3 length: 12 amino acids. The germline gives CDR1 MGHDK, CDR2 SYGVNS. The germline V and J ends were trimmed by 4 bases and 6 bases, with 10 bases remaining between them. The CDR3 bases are TGTGCCAGCAGTGCCTCGGGTGGCGAGCAGTACTTC. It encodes CASSASGGEQYF.

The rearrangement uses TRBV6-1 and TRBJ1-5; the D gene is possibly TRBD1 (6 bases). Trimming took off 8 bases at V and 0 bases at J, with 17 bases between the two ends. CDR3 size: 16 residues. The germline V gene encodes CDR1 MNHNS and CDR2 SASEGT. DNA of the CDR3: TGTGCCAGCGGTGTACTGGGGGCCTATAGCAATCAGCCCCAGCATTTT. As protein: CASGVLGAYSNQPQHF.

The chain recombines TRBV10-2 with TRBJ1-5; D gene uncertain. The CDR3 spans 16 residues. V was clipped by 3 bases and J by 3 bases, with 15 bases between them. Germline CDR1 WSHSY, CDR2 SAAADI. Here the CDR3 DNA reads TGCGCCAGCAGTGATGATAGACATCTTTACAATCAGCCCCAGCATTTT. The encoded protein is CASSDDRHLYNQPQHF.

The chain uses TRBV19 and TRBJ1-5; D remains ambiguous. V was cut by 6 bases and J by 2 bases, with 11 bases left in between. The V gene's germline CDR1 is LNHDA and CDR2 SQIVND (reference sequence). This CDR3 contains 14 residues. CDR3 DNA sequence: TGTGCCAGTAGCAACAATCTTGGCAATCAGCCCCAGCATTTT. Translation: CASSNNLGNQPQHF.

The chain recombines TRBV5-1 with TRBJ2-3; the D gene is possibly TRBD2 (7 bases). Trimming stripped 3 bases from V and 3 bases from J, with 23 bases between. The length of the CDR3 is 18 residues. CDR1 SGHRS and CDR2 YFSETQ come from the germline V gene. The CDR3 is CASSSRPLAEGTTDTQYF. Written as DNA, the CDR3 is TGCGCCAGCAGCTCCAGACCTCTAGCGGAGGGGACAACAGATACGCAGTATTTT.

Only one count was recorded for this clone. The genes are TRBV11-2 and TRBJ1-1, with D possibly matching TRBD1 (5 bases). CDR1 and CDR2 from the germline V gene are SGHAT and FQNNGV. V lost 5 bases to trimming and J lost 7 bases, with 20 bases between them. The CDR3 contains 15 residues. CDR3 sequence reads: CASSAPLGALHEAFF. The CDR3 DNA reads TGTGCCAGCAGCGCGCCCTTAGGGGCCCTCCATGAAGCTTTCTTT.

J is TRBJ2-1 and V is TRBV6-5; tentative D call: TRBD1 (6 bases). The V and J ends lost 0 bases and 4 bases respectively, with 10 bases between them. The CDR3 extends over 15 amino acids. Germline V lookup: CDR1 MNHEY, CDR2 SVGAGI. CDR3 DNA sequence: TGTGCCAGCAGTTACTCGAATCAGGGGTACAATGAGCAGTTCTTC. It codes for CASSYSNQGYNEQFF.

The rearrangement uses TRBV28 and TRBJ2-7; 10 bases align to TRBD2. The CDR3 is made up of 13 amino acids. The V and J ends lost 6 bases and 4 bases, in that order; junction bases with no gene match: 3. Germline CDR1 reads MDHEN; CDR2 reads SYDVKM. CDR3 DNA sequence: TGTGCCAGCAGACCTAGCGGGAGTTACGAGCAGTACTTC. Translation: CASRPSGSYEQYF.

The CDR3 DNA sequence: TGTGCCAGCAGTTTTGCCAGGGCCGAGCAGTACTTC. Translation gives CASSFARAEQYF. V gene TRBV28 combines with J gene TRBJ2-7; tentatively, D is TRBD1 (5 bases). Germline CDR1 MDHEN, CDR2 SYDVKM. There are 12 residues in the CDR3. V lost 3 bases and J 6 bases, leaving 9 bases between the germline ends.

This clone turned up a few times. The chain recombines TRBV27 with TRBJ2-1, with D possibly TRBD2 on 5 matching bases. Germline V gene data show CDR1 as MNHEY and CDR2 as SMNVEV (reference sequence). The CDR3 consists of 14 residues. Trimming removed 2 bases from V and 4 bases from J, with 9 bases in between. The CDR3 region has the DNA TGTGCCAGCAGTTTAGGAGGACCTTACAATGAGCAGTTCTTC. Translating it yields CASSLGGPYNEQFF.

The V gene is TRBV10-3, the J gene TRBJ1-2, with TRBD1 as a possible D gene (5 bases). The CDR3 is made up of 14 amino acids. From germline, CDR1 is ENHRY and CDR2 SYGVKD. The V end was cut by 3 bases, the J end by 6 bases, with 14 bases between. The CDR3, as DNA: TGTGCCATCAGTGATTACAGGATAAGCGATGGCTACACCTTC. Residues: CAISDYRISDGYTF.

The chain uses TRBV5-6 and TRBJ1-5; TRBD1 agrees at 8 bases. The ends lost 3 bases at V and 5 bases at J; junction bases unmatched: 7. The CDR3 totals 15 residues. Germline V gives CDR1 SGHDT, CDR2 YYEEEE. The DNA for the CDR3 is TGTGCCAGCAGCTCGACAGGGGCCCGATATCAGCCCCAGCATTTT. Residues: CASSSTGARYQPQHF.

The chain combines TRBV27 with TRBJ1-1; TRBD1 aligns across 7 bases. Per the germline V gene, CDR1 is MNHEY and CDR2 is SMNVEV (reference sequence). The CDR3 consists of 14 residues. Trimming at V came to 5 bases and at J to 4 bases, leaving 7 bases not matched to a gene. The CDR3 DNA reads TGTGCCAGCAGTCCGTCCGGGACAGTCACTGAAGCTTTCTTT. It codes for CASSPSGTVTEAFF.